This entry concerns a single TCR beta chain. The sample belongs to a study of blood T cell repertoires in COVID-19. About the study: From T cells, B-cell-depleted T cells, or PBMCs came the material, which was cDNA or gDNA.

The table came from immunoSEQ multiplex PCR; TCRdb's copy has only in-frame clones and leaves some out. The data show approximately 340,000 clones, approximately 90% seen once. The sequence derives from a man aged 25 to 40 with COVID-19, enrolled during active disease. The source material was peripheral blood.

The CDR3 sequence is CASSFGGFWGNQPQHF. CDR3 sequence (DNA): TGTGCCAGCAGCTTCGGGGGGTTCTGGGGCAATCAGCCCCAGCATTTT. The V call is TRBV5-6, the J call TRBJ1-5; D may be TRBD1 (5 bases). CDR1 is SGHDT and CDR2 is YYEEEE in the germline V gene. This CDR3 has 16 amino acids. The V and J ends lost 2 bases and 2 bases respectively, with 14 bases between them. Drawing the rest from reference TRBV5-6 and TRBJ1-5, the complete variable domain is DAGVTQSPTHLIKTRGQQVTLRCSPKSGHDTVSWYQQALGQGPQFIFQYYEEEERQRGNFPDRFSGHQFPNYSSELNVNALLLGDSALYLCASSFGGFWGNQPQHFGDGTRLSIL.